Listed here are 15 T cell receptor beta chains from one sample, sequenced in a study of glioma-infiltrating T cells after dendritic cell vaccination. Measured with immunoSEQ multiplex PCR; TCRdb has only the in-frame clones, and not every one. The sample holds almost 65,000 clones, 82% seen once. This sample comprised blood, obtained before dendritic cell vaccination. The receptor source for this set is a human donor with glioblastoma.

V gene TRBV18 combines with J gene TRBJ1-3, with 7 bases aligning to TRBD1. This CDR3 comprises 17 residues. V dropped 1 base and J dropped 0; count of bases not matched to a gene: 6. In germline, CDR1 is KGHSH, CDR2 LQKENI. The CDR3 bases are TGTGCCAGCTCACCACTTAGAGGGGGCGGCTCTGGAAACACCATATATTTT. This encodes CASSPLRGGGSGNTIYF.

V usage is TRBV7-9 and J usage is TRBJ2-2, with D maybe TRBD1 (5 bases). From germline, CDR1 is SEHNR and CDR2 FQNEAQ (reference sequence). CDR3 length equals 15 residues. Trimming removed 2 bases at V and 0 bases at J, with 7 bases between. The CDR3 DNA sequence: TGTGCCAGCAGCTTACTGACAGCGAACACCGGGGAGCTGTTTTTT. Amino acids: CASSLLTANTGELFF. The full variable domain, with the rest looked up from reference TRBV7-9 and TRBJ2-2, is DTGVSQNPRHKITKRGQNVTFRCDPISEHNRLYWYRQTLGQGPEFLTYFQNEAQLEKSRLLSDRFSAERPKGSFSTLEIQRTEQGDSAMYLCASSLLTANTGELFFGEGSRLTVL.

This chain joins TRBV6-6 and TRBJ2-1; TRBD1 agrees at 9 bases. CDR1 and CDR2 from the germline V gene are MNHNY and SVGAGI (reference sequence). CDR3 length: 13 amino acids. After removal of 4 bases from V and 16 bases from J, the junction contained 11 bases not matched to a gene. The CDR3 loop is CASSFAGTGRGFF. For the CDR3, the DNA is TGTGCCAGCAGTTTCGCCGGGACAGGGAGAGGATTCTTC.

The genes are TRBV4-2 and TRBJ2-1; 10 bases fit TRBD2. Germline V gene lookup returns CDR1 LGHNA and CDR2 YNFKEQ. The trim removed 4 bases at V and 7 bases at J, leaving 13 bases unmatched. This CDR3 is built from 17 residues. The CDR3 region has the DNA TGTGCCAGCAGCCGGGAGGCTAGCGGGGGCCTTATTAATGAGCAGTTCTTC. Translated, it gives CASSREASGGLINEQFF.

The chain is built from TRBV7-9 and TRBJ1-4; TRBD1 agrees at 10 bases. This CDR3 has 16 residues. V lost 5 bases to trimming and J lost 7 bases; unmatched junction nucleotides: 10. Germline V gene data show CDR1 as SEHNR and CDR2 as FQNEAQ (reference sequence). CDR3 region: CASSHPGTGVGEKLFF. The DNA for the CDR3 is TGTGCCAGCAGCCATCCCGGGACAGGGGTTGGTGAAAAACTGTTTTTT. The full variable domain, in which reference TRBV7-9 and TRBJ1-4 provide the parts outside the CDR3, is DTGVSQNPRHKITKRGQNVTFRCDPISEHNRLYWYRQTLGQGPEFLTYFQNEAQLEKSRLLSDRFSAERPKGSFSTLEIQRTEQGDSAMYLCASSHPGTGVGEKLFFGSGTQLSVL.

The chain couples TRBV5-4 to TRBJ2-5; D is possibly TRBD1 (6 bases). Matching the DNA end better, TRBJ2-7 makes the J call doubtful. Germline assignment: CDR1 SGHNT and CDR2 YYREEE (reference sequence). CDR3 size: 14 residues. The CDR3 DNA reads as TGTGCCAGCAGCCACATCGGACAGCCCTACGAGCAGTACTTC. Its translation is CASSHIGQPYEQYF.

The chain is built from TRBV7-9 and TRBJ2-3, with no clear D. This CDR3 has 12 residues. V was pared by 3 bases and J by 9 bases, with 10 bases between. Germline V CDR1 and CDR2: SEHNR, FQNEAQ (reference sequence). CDR3 protein: CASSLVGETQYF. CDR3 nucleotide sequence: TGTGCCAGCAGCTTGGTTGGTGAGACGCAGTATTTT. Supplemented by reference TRBV7-9 and TRBJ2-3, the full variable domain reads DTGVSQNPRHKITKRGQNVTFRCDPISEHNRLYWYRQTLGQGPEFLTYFQNEAQLEKSRLLSDRFSAERPKGSFSTLEIQRTEQGDSAMYLCASSLVGETQYFGPGTRLTVL.

This clone has only one observation. The chain combines TRBV5-4 with TRBJ2-5, with 8 bases fitting TRBD1. The CDR3 runs 14 residues. V shed 1 base and J 4 bases; nucleotides not matched to a gene: 3. CDR1 and CDR2 from the germline V gene are SGHNT and YYREEE (reference sequence). CDR3 sequence (DNA): TGTGCCAGCAGCTTGCAGGGGGCAGGAGAGACCCAGTACTTC. Translation gives CASSLQGAGETQYF.

The chain uses TRBV18 and TRBJ2-7; a weak D match, TRBD2 (5 bases). CDR1 KGHSH and CDR2 LQKENI come from the germline V gene. The CDR3 length is 13 residues. V lost 6 bases to trimming and J lost 2 bases, with 11 bases between them. The CDR3 is CASSPDLTYEQYF. CDR3 DNA sequence: TGTGCCAGCTCCCCGGACTTGACCTACGAGCAGTACTTC. The whole variable domain, filled in from reference TRBV18 and TRBJ2-7, reads NAGVMQNPRHLVRRRGQEARLRCSPMKGHSHVYWYRQLPEEGLKFMVYLQKENIIDESGMPKERFSAEFPKEGPSILRIQQVVRGDSAAYFCASSPDLTYEQYFGPGTRLTVT.

The chain carries TRBV7-2 and TRBJ2-3; 8 bases fit TRBD1. The CDR3 is made up of 14 amino acids. V dropped 2 bases and J dropped 5; count of bases not matched to a gene: 3. The V gene's germline CDR1 is SGHTA and CDR2 FQGNSA. The CDR3 DNA reads TGTGCCAGCAGCTTAACACAGGGGGGAGATACGCAGTATTTT. Its protein product is CASSLTQGGDTQYF. Variable domain in full (rest from reference TRBV7-2 and TRBJ2-3): GAGVSQSPSNKVTEKGKDVELRCDPISGHTALYWYRQSLGQGLEFLIYFQGNSAPDKSGLPSDRFSAERTGGSVSTLTIQRTQQEDSAVYLCASSLTQGGDTQYFGPGTRLTVL.

The genes are TRBV6-5 and TRBJ2-1; D is possibly TRBD2 (5 bases). Germline lookup yields CDR1 MNHEY and CDR2 SVGAGI. This CDR3 is 15 amino acids long. V was clipped by 2 bases and J by 4 bases, with 12 bases between them. In DNA, the CDR3 is TGTGCCAGCAGTTACGGCCGACTACATTACAATGAGCAGTTCTTC. Amino acids: CASSYGRLHYNEQFF.

In this sample, this clone turned up a few times. The chain links TRBV7-9 to TRBJ2-5; 8 bases map to TRBD1. Germline V gene data show CDR1 as SEHNR and CDR2 as FQNEAQ (reference sequence). The V gene end was trimmed by 4 bases and the J gene end by 5 bases; junction bases not matched to a gene: 6. The CDR3 is 14 residues long. The DNA for the CDR3 is TGTGCCAGCAGCTCCAGGGGGCCGGGTGAGACCCAGTACTTC. Its protein product is CASSSRGPGETQYF.

This clone was found a few times. This chain joins TRBV2 and TRBJ2-7, with D possibly being TRBD1 (6 bases). Trimming pared 8 bases from V and 2 bases from J, leaving 19 bases between. Germline CDR1 and CDR2: SNHLY and FYNNEI. The CDR3 is 15 residues long. The CDR3 protein is CASYGQSVTPYEQYF. Here the CDR3 DNA reads TGTGCCAGCTACGGACAGTCCGTGACCCCCTACGAGCAGTACTTC.

The CDR3 is CASIINEKLFF. The CDR3 nucleotides are TGTGCCAGCATCATCAATGAAAAACTGTTTTTT. J is TRBJ1-4 and V is TRBV5-5; D is unresolved. Trimming left V 6 bases short and J 5 bases short, with 5 bases between. The V gene's germline CDR1 is SGHKS and CDR2 YYEKEE (reference sequence). The CDR3 length is 11 residues.

This clone was seen once. J is TRBJ2-5 and V is TRBV15; 13 bases match TRBD2. The CDR3 consists of 18 residues. The ends lost 1 base at V and 0 bases at J; junction bases unmatched: 5. Germline CDR1 and CDR2: LNHNV and YYDKDF (reference sequence). The chain's CDR3 is CATSRGLAGGGYQETQYF. The CDR3 DNA is TGTGCCACCAGCAGAGGACTAGCGGGGGGCGGGTACCAAGAGACCCAGTACTTC.